The present TCR beta chain was sequenced within a study of T cells in localized non-small cell lung cancer. Sequenced by immunoSEQ multiplex PCR; TCRdb stores in-frame clones only, minus some. The sample includes roughly 35,000 clones, about 92% of them seen just once. The study, taken as a whole, reports: Higher T cell density in the blood was associated with longer overall survival, whereas higher adjacent-lung clonality associated with shorter survival. Of the top 100 tumor clones, median roughly 55 were in adjacent lung, over 25 among its top 100. Maximal T cell clonality occurred in uninvolved adjacent lung, with tumor ranking below it.

Trimming stripped 0 bases from V and 8 bases from J, with 12 bases between. The CDR3 is 14 residues long. Germline V gene sequence: CDR1 SGDLS, CDR2 YYNGEE. This clone came up once. The antigen is undetermined. Sequenced here: peripheral blood, sampled before any cancer treatment. The chain joins TRBV9 to TRBJ1-3; TRBD1 is a possible D gene (5 bases). This sequence was found in a female donor older than 55 with stage I lung adenocarcinoma. Here the CDR3 reads CASSVGNGGDTIYF. In nucleotides, the CDR3 is TGTGCCAGCAGCGTAGGGAACGGGGGAGACACCATATATTTT. The full variable domain, its missing parts supplied by reference TRBV9 and TRBJ1-3, is DSGVTQTPKHLITATGQRVTLRCSPRSGDLSVYWYQQSLDQGLQFLIQYYNGEERAKGNILERFSAQQFPDLHSELNLSSLELGDSALYFCASSVGNGGDTIYFGEGSWLTVV.